This T cell receptor (beta chain) was profiled in a study of cytomegalovirus exposure and HLA in healthy donors. The study ran its PCR with 60 Vbeta and 13 Jbeta primers. Measured with immunoSEQ multiplex PCR; TCRdb has only the in-frame clones, and not every one. The sample lists about 180,000 clones, about three quarters seen once, with roughly 3.6% in the top ten. With respect to this clone: Relative to the germline gene, one junction end is altered; a read error may explain this.

The sample taken for sequencing was PBMCs. The clonotype originates from a woman aged 55-75 years in good health and CMV-seropositive.

The CDR3 nucleotides read TGCGCCAGCAGTCGGGGACTATGTTTC. Residues: CASSRGLCF. The chain has TRBV23-1 and TRBJ2-4; TRBD2 matches 7 bases. TRBV23-1 has ORF status, its function being uncertain. The CDR3 spans 9 residues.